This T cell receptor beta chain was sequenced during a study of cytomegalovirus exposure and HLA in healthy donors. Study observations and caveats: Overall, approximately 150 TCR beta chains were annotated as cytomegalovirus-associated.

Assay: immunoSEQ multiplex PCR; the TCRdb copy retains only in-frame clones and omits some. In the table there are about 220,000 clones, over 80% of which are singletons. This clone appeared a single time. The target antigen is unknown. This CDR3 has 13 residues. Germline V gene sequence: CDR1 MNHNS, CDR2 SASEGT. The V and J ends lost 5 bases and 0 bases respectively, with 7 bases between them. The chain has TRBV6-1 and TRBJ2-5, with D possibly being TRBD1 or TRBD2 (5 bases each). Sequenced material: PBMCs. This TCR was sampled from a woman between 25 and 40 years old in good health and CMV-seropositive. The CDR3: CASSTGHQETQYF. For the CDR3, the DNA is TGTGCCAGCAGTACGGGGCACCAAGAGACCCAGTACTTC.